Listed below are T cell receptor beta chains from one sample, sequenced in a study of blood T cell repertoires in COVID-19. The table came from immunoSEQ multiplex PCR; TCRdb's copy has only in-frame clones and leaves some out. The data contain some 100,000 clones, 75% to 90% of them singletons. Sequenced material: peripheral blood. The receptors were sampled from an older woman with acute or convalescent COVID-19. The CDR3 runs from the conserved cysteine through the conserved F or W.

TRBJ1-2 TRBV12-3/TRBV12-4 CASSWTDNYGYTF
TRBJ1-1 TRBV27 CASSITVNTEAFF
TRBJ2-7 TRBV28 CASTEPGQRSYEQYF
TRBJ2-5 TRBV3-1/TRBV3-2 CASSQTGQAQETQYF
TRBJ2-7 TRBV7-2 CASSLVRNYEQYF
TRBJ2-7 TRBV19 CASSPTQGYEQYF
TRBJ1-1 TRBV2 CASSTPLGTGVFRTEAFF
TRBJ2-7 TRBV27 CASSPDRVVYEQYF
TRBJ1-1 TRBV10-3 CAIGEQMNTEAFF
TRBJ1-1 TRBV28 CASSSSNTEAFF
TRBJ2-5 TRBV27 CASSPASGGGETQYF
TRBJ2-5 TRBV19 CASDSGRGTQETQYF
TRBJ1-6 TRBV19 CASTDRGTASGNSPLHF
TRBJ2-1 TRBV19 CASSIDRVGPYNEQFF
TRBJ1-5 TRBV7-2 CASSPGLYSNQPQHF
TRBJ1-6 TRBV27 CASRGIGSPLHF
TRBJ1-5 TRBV28 CASSLQKLTGSNQPQHF
TRBJ1-1 TRBV10-1 CASSEGPSFGAFF
TRBJ2-3 TRBV10-3 CATLTGGYGTDTQYF
TRBJ1-1 TRBV30 CAWSVLQDNTEAFF
TRBJ2-2 TRBV12-3/TRBV12-4 CASSLGQAGELFF
TRBJ2-1 TRBV20-1 CSASSWRLELHEQFF
TRBJ1-2 TRBV25-1 CASSDLGAWGNYGYTF
TRBJ2-1 TRBV15 CATSSLVGEQFF
TRBJ1-6 TRBV28 CASSHGQRWDSPLHF
TRBJ2-5 TRBV24-1 CATSDLGQGQETQYF